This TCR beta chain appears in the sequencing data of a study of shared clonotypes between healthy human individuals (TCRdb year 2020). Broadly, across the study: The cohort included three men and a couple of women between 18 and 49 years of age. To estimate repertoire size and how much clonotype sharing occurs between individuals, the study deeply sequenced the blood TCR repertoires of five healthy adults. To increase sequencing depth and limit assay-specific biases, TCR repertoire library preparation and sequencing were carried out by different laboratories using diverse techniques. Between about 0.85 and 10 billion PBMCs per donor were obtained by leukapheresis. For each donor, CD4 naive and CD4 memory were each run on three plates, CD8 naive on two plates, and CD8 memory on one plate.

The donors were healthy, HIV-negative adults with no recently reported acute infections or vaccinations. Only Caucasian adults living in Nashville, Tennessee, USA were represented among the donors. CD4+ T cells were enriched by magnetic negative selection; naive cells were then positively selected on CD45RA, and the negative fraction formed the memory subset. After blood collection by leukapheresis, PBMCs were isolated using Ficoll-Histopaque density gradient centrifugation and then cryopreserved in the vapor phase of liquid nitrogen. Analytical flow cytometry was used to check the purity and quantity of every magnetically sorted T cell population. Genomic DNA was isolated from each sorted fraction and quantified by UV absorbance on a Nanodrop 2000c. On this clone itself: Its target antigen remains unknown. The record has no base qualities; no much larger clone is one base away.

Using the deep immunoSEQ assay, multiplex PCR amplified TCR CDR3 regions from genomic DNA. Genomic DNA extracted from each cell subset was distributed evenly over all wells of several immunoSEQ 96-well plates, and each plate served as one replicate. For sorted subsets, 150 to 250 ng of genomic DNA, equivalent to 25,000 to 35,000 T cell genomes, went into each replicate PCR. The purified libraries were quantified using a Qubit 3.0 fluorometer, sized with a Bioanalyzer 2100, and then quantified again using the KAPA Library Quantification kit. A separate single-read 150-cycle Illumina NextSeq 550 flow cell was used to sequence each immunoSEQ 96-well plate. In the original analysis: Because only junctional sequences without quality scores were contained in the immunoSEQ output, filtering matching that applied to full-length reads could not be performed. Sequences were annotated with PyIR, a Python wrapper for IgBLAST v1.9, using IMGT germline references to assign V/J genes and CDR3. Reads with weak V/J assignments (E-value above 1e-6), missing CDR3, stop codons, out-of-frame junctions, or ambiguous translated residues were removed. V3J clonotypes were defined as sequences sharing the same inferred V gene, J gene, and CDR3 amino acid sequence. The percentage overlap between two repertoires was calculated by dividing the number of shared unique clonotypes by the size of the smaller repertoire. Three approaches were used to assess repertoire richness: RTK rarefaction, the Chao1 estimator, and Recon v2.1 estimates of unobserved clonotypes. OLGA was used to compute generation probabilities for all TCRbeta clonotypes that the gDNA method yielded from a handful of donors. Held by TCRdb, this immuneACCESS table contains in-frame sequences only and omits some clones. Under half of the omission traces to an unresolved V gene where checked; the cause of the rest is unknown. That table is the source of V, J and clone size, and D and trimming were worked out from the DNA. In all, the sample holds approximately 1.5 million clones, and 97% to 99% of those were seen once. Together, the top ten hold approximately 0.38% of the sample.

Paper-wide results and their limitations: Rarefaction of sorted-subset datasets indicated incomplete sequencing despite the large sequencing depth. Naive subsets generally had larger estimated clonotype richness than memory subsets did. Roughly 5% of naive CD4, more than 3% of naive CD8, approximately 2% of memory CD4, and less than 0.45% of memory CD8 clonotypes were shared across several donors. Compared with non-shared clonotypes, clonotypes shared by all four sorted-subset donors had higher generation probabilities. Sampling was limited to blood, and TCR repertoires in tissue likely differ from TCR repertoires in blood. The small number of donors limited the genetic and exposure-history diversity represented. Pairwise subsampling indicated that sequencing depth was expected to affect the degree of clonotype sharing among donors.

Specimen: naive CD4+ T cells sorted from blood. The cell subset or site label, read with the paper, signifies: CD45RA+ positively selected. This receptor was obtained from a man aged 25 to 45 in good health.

The DNA sequence is given as TGTGCCAGCAGCGTATTGTCGGAGACCAATGAGCAGTTCTTC. Translated, this is CASSVLSETNEQFF. The sequence links TRBV9 to TRBJ2-1; the D segment cannot be called with confidence. The CDR3 contains 14 residues, cysteine and phenylalanine counted. Just the 42-base CDR3 DNA is kept, in frame starting at base 1. As encoded in the germline V gene, CDR1 is SGDLS while CDR2 is YYNGEE. The junction carries 11 bases between V and J, which are trimmed by 1 base and 6 bases respectively.